One T cell receptor beta chain is described in this entry. Its matching antigen is unknown. This record belongs to a study of CD8 T cells in Susac syndrome. General study results and limits: The study conceded that relatively few individuals underwent its TCR sequencing and HLA analysis.

Germline trimming cut 0 bases from V and 7 bases from J; bases unmatched to any gene: 8. The CDR3 spans 16 residues. From germline, CDR1 is GTSNPN and CDR2 SVGIG (reference sequence). The RNA, roughly 0.45 to 1 ug, was put through reverse transcription using random hexamers. TCRdb itself ran the immunoSEQ multiplex PCR reads through MiXCR, one entry per CDR3 protein. In the table there are 330,000 or so distinct CDR3 sequences, about 91% of which are singletons. The chain joins TRBV30 to TRBJ1-6, with TRBD1 matching 8 bases. Sequencing used CD8+ T cells from PBMCs. The TCR was taken from a human donor with multiple sclerosis. The CDR3 region is CAWSVGQGASNSPLHF. CDR3 DNA: TGTGCCTGGAGTGTCGGGCAGGGGGCGAGCAATTCACCCCTCCACTTT.